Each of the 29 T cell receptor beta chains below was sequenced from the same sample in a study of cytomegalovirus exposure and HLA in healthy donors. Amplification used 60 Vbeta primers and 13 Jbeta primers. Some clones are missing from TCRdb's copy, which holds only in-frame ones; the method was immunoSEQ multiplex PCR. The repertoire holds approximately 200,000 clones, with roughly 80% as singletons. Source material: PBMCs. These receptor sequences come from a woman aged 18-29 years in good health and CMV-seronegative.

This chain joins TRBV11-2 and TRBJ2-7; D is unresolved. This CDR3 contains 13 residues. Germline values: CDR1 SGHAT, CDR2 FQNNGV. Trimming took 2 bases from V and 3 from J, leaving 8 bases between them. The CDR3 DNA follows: TGTGCCAGCAGCTTAAACAGAAACTACGAGCAGTACTTC. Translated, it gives CASSLNRNYEQYF.

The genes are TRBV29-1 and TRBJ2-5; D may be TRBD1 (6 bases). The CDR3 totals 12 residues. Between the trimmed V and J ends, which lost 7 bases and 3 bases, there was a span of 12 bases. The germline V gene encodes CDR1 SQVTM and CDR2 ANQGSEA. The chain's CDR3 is CSAWDTKETQYF. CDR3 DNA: TGCAGCGCCTGGGACACTAAAGAGACCCAGTACTTC.

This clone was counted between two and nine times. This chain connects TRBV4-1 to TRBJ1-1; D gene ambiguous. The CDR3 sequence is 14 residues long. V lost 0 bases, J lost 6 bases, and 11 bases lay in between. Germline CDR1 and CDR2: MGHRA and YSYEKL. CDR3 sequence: CASSQDAGRAEAFF. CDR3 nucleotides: TGCGCCAGCAGCCAAGATGCCGGGAGGGCTGAAGCTTTCTTT.

For the CDR3, the DNA is TGTGCCAGCAGCCAAGAGCTCCGGGAGGGGGCCAACGTCCTGACTTTC. Translation: CASSQELREGANVLTF. The rearrangement uses TRBV14 and TRBJ2-6, with D tentatively TRBD2 (6 bases). Germline-derived CDR1 and CDR2 are SGHDN and FVKESK. V gave up 0 bases and J gave up 4 bases, with 10 bases separating them. CDR3 size: 16 residues.

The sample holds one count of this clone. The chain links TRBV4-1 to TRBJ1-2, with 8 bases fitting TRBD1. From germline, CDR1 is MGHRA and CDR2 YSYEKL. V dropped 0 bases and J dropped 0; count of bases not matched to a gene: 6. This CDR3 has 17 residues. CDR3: CASSQEGTGEANYGYTF. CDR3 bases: TGCGCCAGCAGCCAAGAAGGGACAGGAGAGGCTAACTATGGCTACACCTTC.

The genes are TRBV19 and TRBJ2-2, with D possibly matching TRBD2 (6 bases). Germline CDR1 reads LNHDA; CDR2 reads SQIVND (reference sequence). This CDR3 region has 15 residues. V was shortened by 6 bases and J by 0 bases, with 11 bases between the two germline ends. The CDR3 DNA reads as TGTGCCAGTAGCCCGGGACTTACGAACACCGGGGAGCTGTTTTTT. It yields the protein CASSPGLTNTGELFF. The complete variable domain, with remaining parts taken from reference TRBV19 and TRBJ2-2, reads DGGITQSPKYLFRKEGQNVTLSCEQNLNHDAMYWYRQDPGQGLRLIYYSQIVNDFQKGDIAEGYSVSREKKESFPLTVTSAQKNPTAFYLCASSPGLTNTGELFFGEGSRLTVL.

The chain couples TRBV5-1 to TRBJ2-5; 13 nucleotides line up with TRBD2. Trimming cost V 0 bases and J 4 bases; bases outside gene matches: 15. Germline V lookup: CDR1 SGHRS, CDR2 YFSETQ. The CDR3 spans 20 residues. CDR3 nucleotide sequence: TGCGCCAGCAGCTTGGCCGTGGGGACTAGCGGGGCCCCCGGGGGAGAGACCCAGTACTTC. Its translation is CASSLAVGTSGAPGGETQYF.

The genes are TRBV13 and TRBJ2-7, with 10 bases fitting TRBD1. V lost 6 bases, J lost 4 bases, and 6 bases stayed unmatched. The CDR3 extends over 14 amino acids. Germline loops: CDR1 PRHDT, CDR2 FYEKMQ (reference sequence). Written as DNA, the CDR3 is TGTGCCAGCAGACGTAGACAGGGGGCTTACGAGCAGTACTTC. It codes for CASRRRQGAYEQYF.

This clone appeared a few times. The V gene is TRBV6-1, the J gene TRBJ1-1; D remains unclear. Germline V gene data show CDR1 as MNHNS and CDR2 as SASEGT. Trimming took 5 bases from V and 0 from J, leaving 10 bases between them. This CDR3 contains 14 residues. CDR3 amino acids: CASSPTRMNTEAFF. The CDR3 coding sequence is TGTGCCAGCAGTCCGACACGGATGAACACTGAAGCTTTCTTT.

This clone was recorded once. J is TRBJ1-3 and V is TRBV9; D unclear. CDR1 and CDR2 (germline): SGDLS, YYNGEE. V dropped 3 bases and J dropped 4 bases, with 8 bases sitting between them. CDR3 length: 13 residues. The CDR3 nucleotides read TGTGCCAGCAGCGGATCACAGGGAAACACCATATATTTT. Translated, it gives CASSGSQGNTIYF.

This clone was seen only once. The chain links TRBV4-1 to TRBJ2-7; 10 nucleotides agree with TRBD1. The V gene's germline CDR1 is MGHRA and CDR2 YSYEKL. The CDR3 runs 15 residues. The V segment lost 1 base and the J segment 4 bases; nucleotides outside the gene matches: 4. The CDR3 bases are TGCGCCAGCAGCCAAGGACAGGGGGCTTTTTACGAGCAGTACTTC. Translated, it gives CASSQGQGAFYEQYF.

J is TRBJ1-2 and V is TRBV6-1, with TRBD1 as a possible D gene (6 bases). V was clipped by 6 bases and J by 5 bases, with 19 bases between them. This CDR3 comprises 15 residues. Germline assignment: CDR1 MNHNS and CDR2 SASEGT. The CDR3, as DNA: TGTGCCAGCAGCCCTGGTCCGGGGACATCTTATGGCTACACCTTC. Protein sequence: CASSPGPGTSYGYTF.

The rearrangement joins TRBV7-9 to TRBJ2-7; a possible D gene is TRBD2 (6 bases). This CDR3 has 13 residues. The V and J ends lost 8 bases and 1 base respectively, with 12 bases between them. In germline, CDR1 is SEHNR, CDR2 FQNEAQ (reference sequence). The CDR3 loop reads CASLRAGSYEQYF. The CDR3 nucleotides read TGTGCCAGCCTCCGTGCGGGGTCCTACGAGCAGTACTTC.

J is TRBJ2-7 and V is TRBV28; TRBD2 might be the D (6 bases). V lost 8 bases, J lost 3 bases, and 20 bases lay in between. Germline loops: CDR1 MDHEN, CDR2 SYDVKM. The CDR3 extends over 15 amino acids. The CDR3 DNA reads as TGTGCCAGCGGGAGGCCACGACAGATGGACTACGAGCAGTACTTC. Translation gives CASGRPRQMDYEQYF.

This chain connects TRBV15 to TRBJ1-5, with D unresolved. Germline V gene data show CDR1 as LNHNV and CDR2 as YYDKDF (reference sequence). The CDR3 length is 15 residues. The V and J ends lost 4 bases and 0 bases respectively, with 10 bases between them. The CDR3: CATSKGANSNQPQHF. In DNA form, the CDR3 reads TGTGCCACCAGCAAGGGAGCTAATAGCAATCAGCCCCAGCATTTT.

CDR3 sequence (DNA): TGCGCCAGCACCTTACAGGGGGCTTATGGGACCCAGTACTTC. Its translation is CASTLQGAYGTQYF. The chain joins TRBV5-1 to TRBJ2-5, with 9 bases fitting TRBD1. This CDR3 is built from 14 residues. J was trimmed by 7 bases and V by 6 bases; bases with no gene match: 10. CDR1 SGHRS and CDR2 YFSETQ come from the germline V gene. Full variable domain (missing parts from reference TRBV5-1 and TRBJ2-5): KAGVTQTPRYLIKTRGQQVTLSCSPISGHRSVSWYQQTPGQGLQFLFEYFSETQRNKGNFPGRFSGRQFSNSRSEMNVSTLELGDSALYLCASTLQGAYGTQYFGPGTRLLVL.

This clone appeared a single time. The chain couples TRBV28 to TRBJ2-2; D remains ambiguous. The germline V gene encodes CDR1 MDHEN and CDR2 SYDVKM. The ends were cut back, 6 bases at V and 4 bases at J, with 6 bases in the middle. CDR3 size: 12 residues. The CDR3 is CASRTRTGELFF. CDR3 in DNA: TGTGCCAGCAGAACTCGCACCGGGGAGCTGTTTTTT.

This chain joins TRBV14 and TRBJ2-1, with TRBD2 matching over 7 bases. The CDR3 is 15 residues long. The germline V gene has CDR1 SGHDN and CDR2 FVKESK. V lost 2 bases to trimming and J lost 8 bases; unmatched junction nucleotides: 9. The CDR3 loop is CASSQFRGSWDEQFF. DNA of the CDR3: TGTGCCAGCAGCCAATTTCGCGGGAGTTGGGATGAGCAGTTCTTC.

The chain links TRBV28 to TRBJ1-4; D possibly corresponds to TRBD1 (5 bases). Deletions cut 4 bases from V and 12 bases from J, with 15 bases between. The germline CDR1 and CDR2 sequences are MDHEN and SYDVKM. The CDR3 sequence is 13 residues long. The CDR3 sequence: CASSSVDGHQLFF. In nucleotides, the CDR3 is TGTGCCAGCAGTTCCGTGGACGGACATCAACTGTTTTTT.

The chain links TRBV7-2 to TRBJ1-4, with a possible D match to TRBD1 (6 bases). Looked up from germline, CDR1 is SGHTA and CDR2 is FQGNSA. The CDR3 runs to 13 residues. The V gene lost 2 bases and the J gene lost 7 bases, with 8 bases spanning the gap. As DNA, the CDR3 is TGTGCCAGCAGCTTAAACAGGGCTGAAAAACTGTTTTTT. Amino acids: CASSLNRAEKLFF.

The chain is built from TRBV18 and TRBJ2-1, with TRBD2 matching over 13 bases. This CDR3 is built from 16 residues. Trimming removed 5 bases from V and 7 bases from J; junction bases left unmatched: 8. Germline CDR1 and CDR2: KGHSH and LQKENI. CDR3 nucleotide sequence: TGTGCCAGCTCAGGACTAGCGGGGGCAACGGAGAATGAGCAGTTCTTC. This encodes CASSGLAGATENEQFF.

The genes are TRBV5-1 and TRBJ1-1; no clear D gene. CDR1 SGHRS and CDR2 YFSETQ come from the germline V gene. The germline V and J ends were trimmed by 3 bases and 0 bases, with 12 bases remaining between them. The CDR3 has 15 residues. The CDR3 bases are TGCGCCAGCAGCTCACTGAGGGCCATGAACACTGAAGCTTTCTTT. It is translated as CASSSLRAMNTEAFF.

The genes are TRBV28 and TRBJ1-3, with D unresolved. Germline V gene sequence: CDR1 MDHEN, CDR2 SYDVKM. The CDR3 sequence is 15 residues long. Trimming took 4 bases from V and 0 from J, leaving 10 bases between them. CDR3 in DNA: TGTGCCAGCAGTTCCAGATTCAGCTCTGGAAACACCATATATTTT. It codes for CASSSRFSSGNTIYF. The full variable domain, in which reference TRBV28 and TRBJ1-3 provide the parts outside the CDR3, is DVKVTQSSRYLVKRTGEKVFLECVQDMDHENMFWYRQDPGLGLRLIYFSYDVKMKEKGDIPEGYSVSREKKERFSLILESASTNQTSMYLCASSSRFSSGNTIYFGEGSWLTVV.

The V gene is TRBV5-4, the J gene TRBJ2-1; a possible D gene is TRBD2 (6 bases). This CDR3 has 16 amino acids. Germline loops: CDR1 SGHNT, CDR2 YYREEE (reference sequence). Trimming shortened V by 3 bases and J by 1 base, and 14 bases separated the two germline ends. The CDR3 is CASSYLIAASYNEQFF. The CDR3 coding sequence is TGTGCCAGCAGCTATCTTATAGCGGCGTCCTACAATGAGCAGTTCTTC.

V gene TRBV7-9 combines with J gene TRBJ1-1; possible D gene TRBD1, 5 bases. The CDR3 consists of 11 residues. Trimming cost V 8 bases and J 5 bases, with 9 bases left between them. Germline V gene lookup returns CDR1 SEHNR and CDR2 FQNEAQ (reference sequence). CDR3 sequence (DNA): TGTGCCAGCGGTGGGGGGACTGAAGCTTTCTTT. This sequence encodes CASGGGTEAFF.

The CDR3 bases are TGTGCCAGCAGTCCCCTCAGCGGACAGGGCTTCTCCTACGAGCAGTACTTC. As protein: CASSPLSGQGFSYEQYF. The chain has TRBV28 and TRBJ2-7; 8 bases are a match to TRBD1. Per germline, CDR1 MDHEN and CDR2 SYDVKM. CDR3 length: 17 residues. The V gene end was trimmed by 5 bases and the J gene end by 0 bases; junction bases not matched to a gene: 12.

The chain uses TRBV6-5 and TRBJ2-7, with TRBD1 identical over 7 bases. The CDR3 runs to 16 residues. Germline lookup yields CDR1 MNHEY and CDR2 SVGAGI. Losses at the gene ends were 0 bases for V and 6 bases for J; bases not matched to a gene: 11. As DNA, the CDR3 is TGTGCCAGCAGTTACTCGACTCCCTCGACAGGGCCCGAGCAGTACTTC. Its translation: CASSYSTPSTGPEQYF.

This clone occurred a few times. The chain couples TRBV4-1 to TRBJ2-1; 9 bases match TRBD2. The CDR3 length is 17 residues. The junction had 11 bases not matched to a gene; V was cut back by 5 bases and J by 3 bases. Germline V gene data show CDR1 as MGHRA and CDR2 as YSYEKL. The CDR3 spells CASSRSSGLASYNEQFF. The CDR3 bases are TGCGCCAGCAGCAGGTCATCTGGACTAGCGAGCTACAATGAGCAGTTCTTC.

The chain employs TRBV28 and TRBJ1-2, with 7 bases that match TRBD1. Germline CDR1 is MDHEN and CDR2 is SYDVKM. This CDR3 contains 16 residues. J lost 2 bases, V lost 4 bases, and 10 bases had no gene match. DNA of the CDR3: TGTGCCAGCAGTTGGACCTATGACAGGGAAAACTATGGCTACACCTTC. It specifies CASSWTYDRENYGYTF.